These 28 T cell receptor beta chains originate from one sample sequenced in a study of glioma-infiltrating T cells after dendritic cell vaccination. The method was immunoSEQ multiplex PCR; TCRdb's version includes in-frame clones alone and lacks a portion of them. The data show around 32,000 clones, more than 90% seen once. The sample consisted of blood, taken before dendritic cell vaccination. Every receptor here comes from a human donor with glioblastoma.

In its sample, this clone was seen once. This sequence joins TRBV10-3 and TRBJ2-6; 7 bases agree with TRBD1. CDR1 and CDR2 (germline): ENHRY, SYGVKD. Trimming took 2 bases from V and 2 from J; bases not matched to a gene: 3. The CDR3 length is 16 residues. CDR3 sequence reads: CAISEQGVPGANVLTF. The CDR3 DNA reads TGTGCCATCAGTGAGCAGGGGGTCCCTGGGGCCAACGTCCTGACTTTC.

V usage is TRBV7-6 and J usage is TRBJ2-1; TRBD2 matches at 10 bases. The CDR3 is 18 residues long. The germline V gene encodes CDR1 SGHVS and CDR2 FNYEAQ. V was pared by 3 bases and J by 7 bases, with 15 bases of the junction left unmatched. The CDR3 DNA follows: TGTGCCAGCAGCTTTACAACGCTTAGCGGGGGGAGGGGGAATGAGCAGTTCTTC. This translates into CASSFTTLSGGRGNEQFF.

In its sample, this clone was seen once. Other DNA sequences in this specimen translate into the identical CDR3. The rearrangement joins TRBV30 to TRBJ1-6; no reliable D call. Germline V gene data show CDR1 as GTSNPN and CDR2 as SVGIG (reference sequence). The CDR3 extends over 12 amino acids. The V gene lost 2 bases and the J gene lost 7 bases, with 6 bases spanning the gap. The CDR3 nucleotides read TGTGCCTGGAGTACACAAAATTCACCCCTCCACTTT. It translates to CAWSTQNSPLHF. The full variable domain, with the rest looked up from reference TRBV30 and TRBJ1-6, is SQTIHQWPATLVQPVGSPLSLECTVEGTSNPNLYWYRQAAGRGLQLLFYSVGIGQISSEVPQNLSASRPQDRQFILSSKKLLLSDSGFYLCAWSTQNSPLHFGNGTRLTVT.

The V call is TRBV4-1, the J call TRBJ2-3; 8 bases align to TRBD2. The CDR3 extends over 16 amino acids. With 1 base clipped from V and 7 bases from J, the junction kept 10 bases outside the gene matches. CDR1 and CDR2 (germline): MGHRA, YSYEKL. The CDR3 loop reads CASSQAGGRSTNTQYF. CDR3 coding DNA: TGCGCCAGCAGCCAAGCGGGGGGGCGGAGTACAAATACGCAGTATTTT.

DNA for the CDR3: TGCGCCAGCAGCCAACGGACAGGGAGCTCTGGGGCCAACGTCCTGACTTTC. Translation: CASSQRTGSSGANVLTF. V gene TRBV4-1 combines with J gene TRBJ2-6, with TRBD1 matching 8 bases. Per germline, CDR1 MGHRA and CDR2 YSYEKL. Germline trimming cut 2 bases from V and 0 bases from J; bases unmatched to any gene: 3. The CDR3 runs 17 residues.

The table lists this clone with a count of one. CDR3 in DNA: TGTGCCACCCAAAGGACTCTTGGAAACACCATATATTTT. Protein: CATQRTLGNTIYF. This chain joins TRBV6-6 and TRBJ1-3; D remains unclear. CDR3 length: 13 residues. Germline CDR1 and CDR2: MNHNY and SVGAGI (reference sequence). V lost 10 bases, J lost 3 bases, and 13 bases lay in between.

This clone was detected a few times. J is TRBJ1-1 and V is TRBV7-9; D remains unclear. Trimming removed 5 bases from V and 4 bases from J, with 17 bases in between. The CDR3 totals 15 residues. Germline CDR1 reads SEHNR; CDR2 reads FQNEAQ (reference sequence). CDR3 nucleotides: TGTGCCAGCAGCCGGCAGAGGGCCGGACTCACTGAAGCTTTCTTT. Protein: CASSRQRAGLTEAFF.

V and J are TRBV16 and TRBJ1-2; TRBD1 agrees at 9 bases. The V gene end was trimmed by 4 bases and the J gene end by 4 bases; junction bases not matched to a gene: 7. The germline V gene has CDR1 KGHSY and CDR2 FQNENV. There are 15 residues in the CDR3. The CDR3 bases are TGTGCCAGCAGCCGTCCGGGACAGGGTTTCTATGGCTACACCTTC. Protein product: CASSRPGQGFYGYTF. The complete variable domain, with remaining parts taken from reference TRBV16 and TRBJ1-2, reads GEEVAQTPKHLVRGEGQKAKLYCAPIKGHSYVFWYQQVLKNEFKFLISFQNENVFDETGMPKERFSAKCLPNSPCSLEIQATKLEDSAVYFCASSRPGQGFYGYTFGSGTRLTVV.

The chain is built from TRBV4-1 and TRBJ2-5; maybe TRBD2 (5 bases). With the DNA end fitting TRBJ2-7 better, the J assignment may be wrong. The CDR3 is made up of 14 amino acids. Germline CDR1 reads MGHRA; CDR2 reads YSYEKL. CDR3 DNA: TGCGCCAGCAGCCACGACCACGGAGGTTACGAGCAGTACTTC. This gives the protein CASSHDHGGYEQYF.

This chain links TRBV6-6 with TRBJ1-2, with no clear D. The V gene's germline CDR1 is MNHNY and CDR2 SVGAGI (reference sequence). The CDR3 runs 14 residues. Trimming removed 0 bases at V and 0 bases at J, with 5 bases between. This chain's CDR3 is CASSYSPANYGYTF. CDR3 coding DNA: TGTGCCAGCAGTTACTCACCAGCTAACTATGGCTACACCTTC.

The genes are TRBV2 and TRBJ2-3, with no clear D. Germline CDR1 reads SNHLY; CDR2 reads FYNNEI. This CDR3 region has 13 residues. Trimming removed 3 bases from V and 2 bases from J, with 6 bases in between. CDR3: CASSERHTDTQYF. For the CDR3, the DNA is TGTGCCAGCAGTGAGAGGCACACAGATACGCAGTATTTT. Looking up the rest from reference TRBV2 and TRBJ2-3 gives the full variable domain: EPEVTQTPSHQVTQMGQEVILRCVPISNHLYFYWYRQILGQKVEFLVSFYNNEISEKSEIFDDQFSVERPDGSNFTLKIRSTKLEDSAMYFCASSERHTDTQYFGPGTRLTVL.

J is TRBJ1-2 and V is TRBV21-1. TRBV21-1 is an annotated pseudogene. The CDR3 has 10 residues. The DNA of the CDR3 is TGTGCCAGTAAATACTATGGCTACACCTTC. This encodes CASKYYGYTF.

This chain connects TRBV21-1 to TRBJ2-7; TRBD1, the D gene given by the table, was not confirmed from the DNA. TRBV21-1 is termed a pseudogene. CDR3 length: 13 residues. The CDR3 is CASNPSGKYEQYF. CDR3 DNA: TGTGCCAGCAACCCCTCAGGGAAATACGAGCAGTACTTC.

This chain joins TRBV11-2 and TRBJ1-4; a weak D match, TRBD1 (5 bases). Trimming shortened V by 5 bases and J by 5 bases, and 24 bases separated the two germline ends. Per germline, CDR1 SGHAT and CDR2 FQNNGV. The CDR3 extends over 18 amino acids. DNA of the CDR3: TGTGCCAGCAGCCAGCGGGCAGGGCGCGCAGTGGAAAATGAAAAACTGTTTTTT. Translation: CASSQRAGRAVENEKLFF.

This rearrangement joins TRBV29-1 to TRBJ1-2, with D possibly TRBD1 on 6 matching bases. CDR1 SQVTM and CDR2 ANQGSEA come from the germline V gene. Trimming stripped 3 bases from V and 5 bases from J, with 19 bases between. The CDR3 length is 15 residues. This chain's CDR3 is CSVDLTGSSSYGYTF. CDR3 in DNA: TGCAGCGTTGATTTGACAGGTTCGTCCTCATATGGCTACACCTTC. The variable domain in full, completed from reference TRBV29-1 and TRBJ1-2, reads SAVISQKPSRDICQRGTSLTIQCQVDSQVTMMFWYRQQPGQSLTLIATANQGSEATYESGFVIDKFPISRPNLTFSTLTVSNMSPEDSSIYLCSVDLTGSSSYGYTFGSGTRLTVV.

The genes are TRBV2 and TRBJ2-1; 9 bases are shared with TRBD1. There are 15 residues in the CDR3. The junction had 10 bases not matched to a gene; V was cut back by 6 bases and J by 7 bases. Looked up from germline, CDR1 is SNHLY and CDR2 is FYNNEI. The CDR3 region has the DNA TGTGCCAGCAGCCGAAACAGGGGGCGCGTTAATGAGCAGTTCTTC. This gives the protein CASSRNRGRVNEQFF.

The CDR3, as DNA: TGTGCCAGCAGTCTTACCGCGGTCTCCTACGAGCAGTACTTC. It is translated as CASSLTAVSYEQYF. The V gene is TRBV6-6, the J gene TRBJ2-7; no definite D call. The germline gives CDR1 MNHNY, CDR2 SVGAGI (reference sequence). V gave up 5 bases and J gave up 0 bases, with 11 bases separating them. This CDR3 has 14 amino acids.

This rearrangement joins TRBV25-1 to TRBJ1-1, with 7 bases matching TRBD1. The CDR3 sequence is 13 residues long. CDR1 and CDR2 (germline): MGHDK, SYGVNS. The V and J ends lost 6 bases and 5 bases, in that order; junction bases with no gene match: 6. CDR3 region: CASRWTGSTEAFF. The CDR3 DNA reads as TGTGCCAGCAGATGGACAGGTTCTACTGAAGCTTTCTTT. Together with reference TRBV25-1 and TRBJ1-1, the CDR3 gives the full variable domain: EADIYQTPRYLVIGTGKKITLECSQTMGHDKMYWYQQDPGMELHLIHYSYGVNSTEKGDLSSESTVSRIRTEHFPLTLESARPSHTSQYLCASRWTGSTEAFFGQGTRLTVV.

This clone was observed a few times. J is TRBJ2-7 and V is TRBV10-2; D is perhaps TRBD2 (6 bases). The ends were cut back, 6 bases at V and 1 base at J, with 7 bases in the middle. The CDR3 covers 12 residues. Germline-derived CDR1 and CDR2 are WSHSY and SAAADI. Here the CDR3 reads CASSGGSYEQYF. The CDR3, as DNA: TGCGCCAGCAGCGGGGGTTCCTACGAGCAGTACTTC.

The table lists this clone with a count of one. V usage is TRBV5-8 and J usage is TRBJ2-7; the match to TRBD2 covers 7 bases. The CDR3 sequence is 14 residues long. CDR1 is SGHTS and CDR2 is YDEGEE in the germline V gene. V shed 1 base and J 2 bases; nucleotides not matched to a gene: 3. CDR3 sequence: CASSLRRGAYEQYF. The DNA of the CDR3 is TGTGCCAGCAGCTTGCGTCGGGGGGCCTACGAGCAGTACTTC.

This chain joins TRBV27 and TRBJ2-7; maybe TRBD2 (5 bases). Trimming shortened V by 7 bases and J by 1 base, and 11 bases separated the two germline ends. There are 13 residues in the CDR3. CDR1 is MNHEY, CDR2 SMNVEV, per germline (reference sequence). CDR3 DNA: TGTGCCAGCAAGGGAGACGGTTCCTACGAGCAGTACTTC. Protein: CASKGDGSYEQYF.

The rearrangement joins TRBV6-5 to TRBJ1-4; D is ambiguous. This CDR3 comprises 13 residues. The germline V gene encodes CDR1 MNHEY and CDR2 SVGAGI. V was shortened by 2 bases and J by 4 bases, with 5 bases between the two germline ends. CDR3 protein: CASSYGRNEKLFF. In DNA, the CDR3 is TGTGCCAGCAGTTACGGCCGTAATGAAAAACTGTTTTTT.

The CDR3 spells CASSQEREGTDTQYF. DNA for the CDR3: TGCGCCAGCAGCCAAGAGCGGGAAGGCACAGATACGCAGTATTTT. The gene calls are TRBV4-1 and TRBJ2-3; weak D call: TRBD2 (6 bases). Trimming took 0 bases from V and 1 from J, leaving 8 bases between them. The CDR3 contains 15 residues. The germline V gene has CDR1 MGHRA and CDR2 YSYEKL.

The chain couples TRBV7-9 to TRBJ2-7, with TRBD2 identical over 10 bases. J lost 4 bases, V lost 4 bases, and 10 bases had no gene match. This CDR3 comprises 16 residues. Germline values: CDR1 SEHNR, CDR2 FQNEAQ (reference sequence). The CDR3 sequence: CASSSRVGLAPYEQYF. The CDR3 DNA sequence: TGTGCCAGCAGCTCCCGAGTGGGACTAGCGCCATACGAGCAGTACTTC.

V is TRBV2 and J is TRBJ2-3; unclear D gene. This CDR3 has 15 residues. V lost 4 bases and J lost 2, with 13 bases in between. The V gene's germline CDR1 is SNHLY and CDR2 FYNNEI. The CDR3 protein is CASSAQKRSTDTQYF. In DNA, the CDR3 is TGTGCCAGCAGTGCCCAAAAGAGATCCACAGATACGCAGTATTTT.

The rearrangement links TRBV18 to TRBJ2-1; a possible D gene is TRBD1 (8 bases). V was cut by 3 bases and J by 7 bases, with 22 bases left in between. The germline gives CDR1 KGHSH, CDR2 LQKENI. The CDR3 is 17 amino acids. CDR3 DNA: TGTGCCAGCTCACCGGCGGGGGCAGGGGGCTTGTTGAATGAGCAGTTCTTC. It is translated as CASSPAGAGGLLNEQFF.

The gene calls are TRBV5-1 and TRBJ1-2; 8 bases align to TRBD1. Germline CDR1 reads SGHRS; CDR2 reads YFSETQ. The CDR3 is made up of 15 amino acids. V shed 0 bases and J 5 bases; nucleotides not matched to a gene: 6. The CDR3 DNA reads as TGCGCCAGCAGCTTGGCCCTACAGGGGGGTTATGGCTACACCTTC. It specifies CASSLALQGGYGYTF.

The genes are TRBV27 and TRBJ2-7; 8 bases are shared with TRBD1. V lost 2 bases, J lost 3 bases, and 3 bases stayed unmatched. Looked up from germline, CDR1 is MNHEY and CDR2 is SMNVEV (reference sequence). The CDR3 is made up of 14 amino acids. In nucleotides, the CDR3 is TGTGCCAGCAGTTTACAGGGGGCAGTCTACGAGCAGTACTTC. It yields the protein CASSLQGAVYEQYF.